This passage covers 29 T cell receptor beta chains from one sample sequenced in a study of response to subunit inactivated influenza vaccine. From the RT-PCR reads, TCRdb called clonotypes with MiXCR, one entry per CDR3 protein. The sample contains about 170,000 distinct CDR3 sequences, about 12% of which appear only once. The data also belong to a second study, concerning T cells expressing NK-cell markers. That paper states: Scientists made TCR beta cDNA using 5'RACE template switching with UMIs.

The sample in question was CD8+ T cells sorted from PBMCs, obtained about 11 days after vaccination. The receptors come from a man aged 50-59 years who received an inactivated influenza vaccine.

This clonotype occurred a few times. The chain employs TRBV4-3 and TRBJ2-7; D gene uncertain. The V gene's germline CDR1 is LGHNA and CDR2 YSLEER. V dropped 0 bases and J dropped 3 bases, with 9 bases sitting between them. This CDR3 is built from 14 residues. CDR3 in amino acids: CASSQDGGNYEQYF. Here the CDR3 DNA reads TGCGCCAGCAGCCAAGATGGCGGTAACTACGAGCAGTACTTC.

The gene calls are TRBV7-6 and TRBJ2-3; no clear D gene. Germline V CDR1 and CDR2: SGHVS, FNYEAQ. V was trimmed by 1 base and J by 4 bases, leaving 9 bases between them. CDR3 length equals 14 residues. In DNA form, the CDR3 reads TGTGCCAGCAGCTTAGTGTCCCTCCCAGATACGCAGTATTTT. Translated: CASSLVSLPDTQYF.

The CDR3 DNA follows: TGTGCCAGCAGCGTAAAAATGGGGGCGAACACTGAAGCTTTCTTT. This encodes CASSVKMGANTEAFF. The chain uses TRBV9 and TRBJ1-1; weak D call: TRBD1 (6 bases). CDR3 length: 15 amino acids. From germline, CDR1 is SGDLS and CDR2 YYNGEE. V was clipped by 1 base and J by 1 base, with 11 bases between them. Full variable domain (remainder filled in from reference TRBV9 and TRBJ1-1): DSGVTQTPKHLITATGQRVTLRCSPRSGDLSVYWYQQSLDQGLQFLIQYYNGEERAKGNILERFSAQQFPDLHSELNLSSLELGDSALYFCASSVKMGANTEAFFGQGTRLTVV.

This clonotype was seen a few times. V is TRBV15 and J is TRBJ2-7; TRBD1 is a possible D gene (6 bases). The CDR3 loop spans 15 amino acids. The ends were cut back, 1 base at V and 2 bases at J, with 12 bases in the middle. Germline values: CDR1 LNHNV, CDR2 YYDKDF (reference sequence). The CDR3 sequence is CATSRVPGQAYEQYF. The DNA of the CDR3 is TGTGCCACCAGCAGAGTACCGGGACAAGCCTACGAGCAGTACTTC.

The CDR3 reads CSAADIEGGAGTDTQYF. The CDR3 bases are TGCAGTGCTGCTGATATCGAAGGGGGCGCGGGCACAGATACGCAGTATTTT. The chain employs TRBV20-1 and TRBJ2-3, with 7 bases lining up with TRBD1. The germline V gene encodes CDR1 DFQATT and CDR2 SNEGSKA (reference sequence). The CDR3 loop spans 17 amino acids. The trim removed 5 bases at V and 1 base at J, leaving 15 bases unmatched.

This clonotype was seen only a few times. The chain carries TRBV7-8 and TRBJ2-3; the D gene could be TRBD1 or TRBD2 (5 bases each). Trimming removed 5 bases at V and 10 bases at J, with 19 bases between. CDR1 and CDR2 from the germline V gene are SGHVS and FQNEAQ. The CDR3 contains 14 residues. The CDR3 region has the DNA TGTGCCAGCAGCCCGTACGGGGCCGCAAATGCGCAGTATTTT. Amino acid sequence: CASSPYGAANAQYF.

This clonotype came up a few times. The rearrangement uses TRBV14 and TRBJ2-7; 10 bases align to TRBD2. With V trimmed by 1 base and J by 4 bases, 7 bases remained unmatched. This CDR3 contains 16 residues. Germline CDR1 SGHDN, CDR2 FVKESK. The CDR3 sequence is CASSQGFLAGEYEQYF. CDR3 in DNA: TGTGCCAGCAGCCAAGGGTTCCTAGCGGGAGAATACGAGCAGTACTTC.

The chain links TRBV2 to TRBJ1-1; tentatively, D is TRBD1 (5 bases). The CDR3 has 13 residues. V lost 8 bases and J 0 bases, leaving 10 bases between the germline ends. The V gene's germline CDR1 is SNHLY and CDR2 FYNNEI. CDR3 in DNA: TGTGCCAGCCGCAGGGTACTGAACACTGAAGCTTTCTTT. This translates into CASRRVLNTEAFF.

The gene calls are TRBV15 and TRBJ2-1; 14 bases line up with TRBD2. The CDR3 extends over 16 amino acids. Germline V gene sequence: CDR1 LNHNV, CDR2 YYDKDF (reference sequence). The junction had 3 bases not matched to a gene; V was cut back by 1 base and J by 7 bases. The CDR3 DNA reads TGTGCCACCAGCAGAGGACTAGCGGGAGGGGGAAATGAGCAGTTCTTC. Translation: CATSRGLAGGGNEQFF. Full variable domain (rest looked up from reference TRBV15 and TRBJ2-1): DAMVIQNPRYQVTQFGKPVTLSCSQTLNHNVMYWYQQKSSQAPKLLFHYYDKDFNNEADTPDNFQSRRPNTSFCFLDIRSPGLGDTAMYLCATSRGLAGGGNEQFFGPGTRLTVL.

This clonotype was recorded a few times. A read error may produce the germline difference seen at one junction end. V is TRBV27 and J is TRBJ1-2; a weak D match, TRBD1 (5 bases). The CDR3 covers 12 residues. Germline CDR1 and CDR2: MNHEY and SMNVEV (reference sequence). The CDR3 sequence: CASSTYMGPGVF. CDR3 bases: TGTGCCAGCAGTACATACATGGGGCCTGGGGTTTTC.

The chain links TRBV7-8 to TRBJ2-7, with 12 bases identical to TRBD1. The germline gives CDR1 SGHVS, CDR2 FQNEAQ. CDR3 length: 16 residues. V gave up 5 bases and J gave up 3 bases; unmatched junction bases: 8. This CDR3 reads CASSPGQGAGFYEQYF. CDR3 nucleotides: TGTGCCAGCAGCCCGGGACAGGGGGCAGGATTCTACGAGCAGTACTTC.

This clonotype was observed many times. The rearrangement uses TRBV6-2 or TRBV6-3 and TRBJ2-2; D gene ambiguous. CDR1 is MNHEY, CDR2 SVGEGT, per germline. The germline V and J ends were trimmed by 4 bases and 7 bases, with 7 bases remaining between them. This CDR3 contains 12 residues. The CDR3 region is CASSLGNGELFF. The CDR3 region has the DNA TGTGCCAGCAGTTTGGGGAACGGGGAGCTGTTTTTT.

This clonotype was detected many times. The chain employs TRBV19 and TRBJ1-5, with 8 nucleotides matching TRBD1. Germline V lookup: CDR1 LNHDA, CDR2 SQIVND (reference sequence). This CDR3 spans 14 amino acids. V lost 6 bases, J lost 2 bases, and 3 bases stayed unmatched. CDR3 sequence: CASRGQGGNQPQHF. The CDR3 region has the DNA TGTGCCAGTAGAGGACAGGGAGGCAATCAGCCCCAGCATTTT.

The chain links TRBV27 to TRBJ1-2; D uncertain. The CDR3 runs 14 residues. Germline loops: CDR1 MNHEY, CDR2 SMNVEV (reference sequence). The V end was cut by 2 bases, the J end by 2 bases, with 9 bases between. The CDR3 bases are TGTGCCAGCAGTTTACTGGCAGGCAACTATGGCTACACCTTC. It is translated as CASSLLAGNYGYTF.

In this sample, this clonotype turned up a few times. The rearrangement joins TRBV29-1 to TRBJ2-3; D is possibly TRBD1 or TRBD2 (5 bases each). The CDR3 spans 15 residues. CDR1 is SQVTM, CDR2 ANQGSEA, per germline. V was shortened by 3 bases and J by 3 bases, with 16 bases between the two germline ends. The CDR3 is CSVDGRGRETDTQYF. The CDR3 region has the DNA TGCAGCGTTGATGGCCGTGGCAGGGAGACAGATACGCAGTATTTT.

This sequence joins TRBV6-1 and TRBJ2-7; 13 bases fit TRBD2. CDR3 length: 18 residues. The V segment lost 6 bases and the J segment 2 bases; nucleotides outside the gene matches: 13. CDR1 and CDR2 (germline): MNHNS, SASEGT. The CDR3 loop reads CASSLGLAGVGWTYEQYF. DNA of the CDR3: TGTGCCAGCAGCCTAGGACTAGCGGGAGTGGGGTGGACCTACGAGCAGTACTTC.

This rearrangement joins TRBV12-3 or TRBV12-4 to TRBJ2-1, with 11 bases matching TRBD2. CDR3 length: 16 residues. J lost 5 bases, V lost 5 bases, and 8 bases had no gene match. This chain's CDR3 is CASSVLAGGQNNEQFF. The CDR3 nucleotides are TGTGCCAGCAGTGTCCTAGCGGGGGGCCAAAACAATGAGCAGTTCTTC.

In its sample, this clonotype was seen a few times. This chain connects TRBV4-3 to TRBJ2-5; D may be TRBD1 (7 bases). Germline values: CDR1 LGHNA, CDR2 YSLEER. The CDR3 has 14 residues. The germline V and J ends were trimmed by 2 bases and 4 bases, with 11 bases remaining between them. The CDR3 DNA reads TGCGCCAGCAGCCAACAGGGGGGCACAGAGACCCAGTACTTC. This translates into CASSQQGGTETQYF.

This clonotype has only a few counts. The chain has TRBV6-2 or TRBV6-3 and TRBJ2-7; a weak D match, TRBD2 (6 bases). Trimming took 5 bases from V and 2 from J, leaving 19 bases between them. CDR1 is MNHEY and CDR2 is SVGEGT in the germline V gene. The CDR3 loop spans 16 amino acids. As DNA, the CDR3 is TGTGCCAGCAGTCCCCGTGGAAGGGACTGGGCCTACGAGCAGTACTTC. Amino acid sequence: CASSPRGRDWAYEQYF.

This chain joins TRBV25-1 and TRBJ2-1; 8 nucleotides line up with TRBD2. V shed 4 bases and J 4 bases; nucleotides not matched to a gene: 9. Germline assignment: CDR1 MGHDK and CDR2 SYGVNS. The CDR3 is 16 amino acids. Here the CDR3 DNA reads TGTGCCAGCAGTGTGCCTAGCGGGCAGCAGTACAATGAGCAGTTCTTC. It specifies CASSVPSGQQYNEQFF.

The rearrangement links TRBV27 to TRBJ2-7; 8 positions agree with TRBD2. The CDR3 is 14 residues long. Looked up from germline, CDR1 is MNHEY and CDR2 is SMNVEV (reference sequence). After removal of 0 bases from V and 4 bases from J, the junction contained 2 bases not matched to a gene. The CDR3 reads CASSLSSGGYEQYF. The DNA for the CDR3 is TGTGCCAGCAGTTTATCGAGCGGGGGATACGAGCAGTACTTC.

This clonotype has more than one count but fewer than ten. The gene calls are TRBV29-1 and TRBJ2-7, with D maybe TRBD2 (6 bases). The CDR3 extends over 14 amino acids. The V gene's germline CDR1 is SQVTM and CDR2 ANQGSEA. Trimming stripped 7 bases from V and 7 bases from J, with 23 bases between. The CDR3 here is CSGKLEGPNGEQYF. CDR3 DNA sequence: TGCAGCGGAAAATTGGAGGGGCCCAACGGAGAGCAGTACTTC.

Only a few counts were recorded for this clonotype. This chain connects TRBV5-5 to TRBJ2-3, with TRBD2 matching over 10 bases. The CDR3 loop spans 17 amino acids. The germline CDR1 and CDR2 sequences are SGHKS and YYEKEE (reference sequence). The J segment lost 2 bases and the V segment lost 0 bases, leaving 6 bases of the junction unmatched. The CDR3 DNA is TGTGCCAGCAGCTTGGGCACTAGCGGGACCGACACAGATACGCAGTATTTT. This codes for CASSLGTSGTDTDTQYF.

This clonotype has more than one count but fewer than ten. The rearrangement uses TRBV25-1 and TRBJ2-5, with TRBD1 matching over 8 bases. The CDR3 contains 17 residues. CDR1 is MGHDK, CDR2 SYGVNS, per germline. V dropped 0 bases and J dropped 4; count of bases not matched to a gene: 10. The CDR3 is CASSEYPVGQGAETQYF. The CDR3 nucleotides are TGTGCCAGCAGTGAATATCCTGTCGGGCAGGGGGCAGAGACCCAGTACTTC.

This clonotype was found many times. The chain couples TRBV30 to TRBJ2-1; 10 bases match TRBD2. This CDR3 has 16 residues. Germline trimming cut 0 bases from V and 2 bases from J; bases unmatched to any gene: 4. Per the germline V gene, CDR1 is GTSNPN and CDR2 is SVGIG (reference sequence). CDR3 amino acids: CAWSVWSGGAYNEQFF. CDR3 bases: TGTGCCTGGAGTGTTTGGAGCGGGGGGGCCTACAATGAGCAGTTCTTC.

This rearrangement joins TRBV4-3 to TRBJ2-7; 10 nucleotides align to TRBD1. Germline V gene data show CDR1 as LGHNA and CDR2 as YSLEER. J gave up 3 bases and V 0 bases, and 2 bases lay outside the gene matches. The CDR3 has 15 amino acids. The CDR3 nucleotides read TGCGCCAGCAGCCAAGATAGGGACAGGGGCTACGAGCAGTACTTC. Residues: CASSQDRDRGYEQYF.

The chain uses TRBV28 and TRBJ2-2; 9 positions match TRBD2. The CDR3 has 16 amino acids. The J segment lost 6 bases and the V segment lost 10 bases, leaving 15 bases of the junction unmatched. In germline, CDR1 is MDHEN, CDR2 SYDVKM. CDR3 DNA: TGTGCCACCGCCAAACTCACTGCTAGCGGGGCCGGGGAGCTGTTTTTT. Translated, it gives CATAKLTASGAGELFF.

This chain joins TRBV24-1 and TRBJ2-7; D could derive from TRBD1 or TRBD2 (5 bases each). Germline CDR1 KGHDR, CDR2 SFDVKD. V was cut by 4 bases and J by 7 bases, with 13 bases left in between. The CDR3 totals 13 residues. CDR3 bases: TGTGCCACCAGTGAAACCGGGACGGAAGAGCAGTACTTC. It translates to CATSETGTEEQYF.

The V and J genes are TRBV4-2 and TRBJ2-7; D uncertain. V lost 8 bases and J lost 2, with 13 bases in between. CDR1 LGHNA and CDR2 YNFKEQ come from the germline V gene. This CDR3 is built from 13 residues. The CDR3 DNA sequence: TGTGCCAGCGGCCCCGGGCTCGCCTACGAGCAGTACTTC. Amino acids: CASGPGLAYEQYF.